Given below is one T cell receptor beta chain in context. Its specificity is not known. At one boundary the junction diverges from the germline segment, which might be a read error. Germline-derived CDR1 and CDR2 are LGHNA and YNFKEQ. This CDR3 spans 17 amino acids. This specimen comes from a study of tumor-infiltrating lymphocytes in primary liver carcinoma. As for the study in general: The patients included men and women who were aged 30 to 69 years. Staging of the tumors gave T1-T3 N0M0, with widths of roughly 4.2 to 11 cm.

General study points: Relative to tumor region pairs, the tumor-adjacent and tumor-blood pairs showed overlap that was lower.

The investigators made TCR beta cDNA from around 540 ng total RNA, using a constant-region primer. Slightly modified ARM-PCR with three nested multiplex PCR rounds yielded TCR beta libraries. With TRBV1-TRBV30 forward primers and a C-beta reverse primer, the first two PCR rounds were run for nine to eleven cycles each. TCRdb re-derived calls from the multiplex PCR reads in MiXCR, one entry per CDR3 protein. The sample contains under 200,000 distinct CDR3 sequences, roughly two thirds of which appear only once. Blood RNA was derived from unsorted whole blood, and germline DNA was extracted too. The rearrangement joins TRBV4-2 to TRBJ2-7; 9 bases match TRBD2. The clonotype originates from a woman aged 55-69 years with primary liver carcinoma and hepatitis B virus infection. The specimen was peripheral blood. The CDR3 protein is CASSQDVVGTSWDKQYF. Here the CDR3 DNA reads TGTGCCAGCAGTCAAGATGTAGTAGGGACTAGCTGGGACAAGCAGTACTTC.